The rows below give T cell receptor beta chains drawn from one sample of a study of neoadjuvant anti-PD-1 for oral cavity cancer. The assay was immunoSEQ multiplex PCR, and TCRdb's table has in-frame clones only and misses some. The sample lists tens of thousands of clones, more than 70% seen once, with around 3.2% in the top ten. Here the sequenced sample was PBMCs, taken before nivolumab (anti-PD-1) treatment. The receptors were sampled from a person between 35 and 79 years old with oral cavity squamous cell carcinoma. Both conserved end residues are part of each CDR3. D genes are given only for firm matches. Expanded clones get a size class; other rows say once, few or many, or leave the size out.

TRBD1	TRBV19	NA	TRBJ2-1	TGTGCCAGTAGTATGGCGGGACAGGGTATTCGTGAGCAGTTCTTC	CASSMAGQGIREQFF
TRBD1	TRBV6-6	NA	TRBJ2-1	TGTGCCAGCAGCCCAGGGGGCAGGGGGAATGAGCAGTTCTTC	CASSPGGRGNEQFF
NA	TRBV6-6	NA	TRBJ1-5	TGTGCCAGCAGTCCCTCGGTTGGGGGGACGAATCAGCCCCAGCATTTT	CASSPSVGGTNQPQHF
NA	TRBV2	NA	TRBJ1-5	TGTGCCAGCAGCCCGGACGGCCGCAATCAGCCCCAGCATTTT	CASSPDGRNQPQHF
TRBD1	TRBV27	NA	TRBJ1-5	TGTGCCAGCAGTTTCCCCTCAGGACAGGTGAATCAGCCCCAGCATTTT	CASSFPSGQVNQPQHF
NA	TRBV27	NA	TRBJ1-2	TGTGCCAGCAGTTCAGGGGTCGACTATGGCTACACCTTC	CASSSGVDYGYTF
TRBD1	TRBV7-9	many	TRBJ1-3	TGTGCCAGCAGCTTAGCTGGGACAGACTCTGGAAACACCATATATTTT	CASSLAGTDSGNTIYF
TRBD2	TRBV5-1	NA	TRBJ2-7	TGCGCCAGCAGCTCGGGTCTCAGGGGGACTAGCGGGTTTACCTACGAGCAGTACTTC	CASSSGLRGTSGFTYEQYF
NA	TRBV6-5	NA	TRBJ1-1	TGTGCCAGCAGAACGGGGGCGCTTGAAGCTTTCTTT	CASRTGALEAFF
TRBD1	TRBV7-8	NA	TRBJ1-3	TGTGCCAGCAGCTCGGACAGGGGAAACACCATATATTTT	CASSSDRGNTIYF
TRBD2	TRBV10-3	NA	TRBJ2-2	TGTGCCATCAACCGAAAAGGACTAGCGGGAGAGGGCGGCGGGGAGCTGTTTTTT	CAINRKGLAGEGGGELFF
NA	TRBV27	NA	TRBJ1-5	TGTGCCAGCAGTCCCGGAGGGTTTGCGCAGCCCCAGCATTTT	CASSPGGFAQPQHF
NA	TRBV7-3	NA	TRBJ2-5	TGTGCCAGCAGCTTAACGGGAGAGTTAGAGACCCAGTACTTC	CASSLTGELETQYF
NA	TRBV10-3	few	TRBJ2-7	TGTGCCATCAGCCAAACCGCGGGGAAATTCTACGAGCAGTACTTC	CAISQTAGKFYEQYF
NA	TRBV27	NA	TRBJ2-5	TGTGCCAGCAGTTTTTATGGGAGAGGAGAGACCCAGTACTTC	CASSFYGRGETQYF
NA	TRBV5-1	NA	TRBJ1-1	TGCGCCAGCAGCTTTTCGGCAGGGGTGAACACTGAAGCTTTCTTT	CASSFSAGVNTEAFF
NA	TRBV27	NA	TRBJ2-7	TGTGCCAGCAGTTTCCAACCGGGGAACTACGAGCAGTACTTC	CASSFQPGNYEQYF
NA	TRBV7-9	NA	TRBJ1-1	TGTGCCAGCAGCTTAGGGAGAACTTCACAGGGCCCGAACACTGAAGCTTTCTTT	CASSLGRTSQGPNTEAFF
NA	TRBV5-1	NA	TRBJ1-1	TGCGCCAGCAGCTTTGAGGGAAGCGCTTTCTTT	CASSFEGSAFF
NA	TRBV9	NA	TRBJ1-3	TGTGCCAGCGGATCAGGGTTTGGAAACACCATATATTTT	CASGSGFGNTIYF
TRBD2	TRBV19	NA	TRBJ2-4	TGTGCCAGTAGTCAGCTAGCGGGAGGGTCCAAAAACATTCAGTACTTC	CASSQLAGGSKNIQYF
NA	TRBV5-1	few	TRBJ2-5	TGCGCCAGCAGCAAGGACAGCCAACAAGAGACCCAGTACTTC	CASSKDSQQETQYF
NA	TRBV21-1	NA	TRBJ2-7	TGTGCCAGCAGTCCCGACGGGGACAGCTCCTACGAGCAGTACTTC	CASSPDGDSSYEQYF
NA	TRBV29-1	NA	TRBJ1-5	TGCAGCGTTTGGGAAGGCGGGGGGAGCGGTCAGCCCCAGCATTTT	CSVWEGGGSGQPQHF
NA	TRBV6-5	NA	TRBJ1-2	TGTGCCAGCAGTTTCACAGGGCCCCGGACTAACTATGGCTACACCTTC	CASSFTGPRTNYGYTF
NA	TRBV4-1	NA	TRBJ2-7	TGCGCCAGCAGCCAAGTCCCCCAACGCGAGCAGTACTTC	CASSQVPQREQYF